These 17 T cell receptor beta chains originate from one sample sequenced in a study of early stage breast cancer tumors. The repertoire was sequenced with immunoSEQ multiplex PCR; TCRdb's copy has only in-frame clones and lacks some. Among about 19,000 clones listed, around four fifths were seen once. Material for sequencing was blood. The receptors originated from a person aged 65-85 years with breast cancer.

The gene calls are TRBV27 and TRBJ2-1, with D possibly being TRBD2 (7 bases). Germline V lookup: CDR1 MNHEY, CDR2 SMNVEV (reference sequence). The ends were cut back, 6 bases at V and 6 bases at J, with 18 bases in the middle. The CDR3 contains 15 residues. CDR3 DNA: TGTGCCAGCAGCCGAGAGGGGGGGGCGGTCAATGAGCAGTTCTTC. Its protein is CASSREGGAVNEQFF.

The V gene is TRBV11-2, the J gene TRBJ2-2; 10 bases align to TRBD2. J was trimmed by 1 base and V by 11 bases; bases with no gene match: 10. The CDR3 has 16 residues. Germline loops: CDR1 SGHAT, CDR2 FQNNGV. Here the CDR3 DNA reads TGTGCCTCCCAGCTCGGACTAGCGGAGAACACCGGGGAGCTGTTTTTT. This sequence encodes CASQLGLAENTGELFF.

CDR3 residues: CASSPPGQGGEKLFF. CDR3 sequence (DNA): TGTGCCAGCAGTCCTCCGGGACAGGGGGGTGAAAAACTGTTTTTT. This chain joins TRBV28 and TRBJ1-4; 11 nucleotides match TRBD1. This CDR3 contains 15 residues. CDR1 and CDR2 (germline): MDHEN, SYDVKM. The V and J ends lost 5 bases and 7 bases, in that order; junction bases with no gene match: 6.

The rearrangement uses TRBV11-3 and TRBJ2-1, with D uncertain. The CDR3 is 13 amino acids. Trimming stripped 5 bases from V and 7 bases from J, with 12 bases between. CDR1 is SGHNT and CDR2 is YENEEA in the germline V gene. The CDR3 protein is CASSHAFGNEQFF. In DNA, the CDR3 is TGTGCCAGCAGCCACGCCTTCGGGAATGAGCAGTTCTTC.

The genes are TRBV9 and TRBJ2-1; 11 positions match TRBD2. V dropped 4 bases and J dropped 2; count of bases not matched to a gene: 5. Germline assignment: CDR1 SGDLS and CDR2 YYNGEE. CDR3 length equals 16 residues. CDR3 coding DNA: TGTGCCAGCAGCACGGGACTAGCGGTACCCTACAATGAGCAGTTCTTC. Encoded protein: CASSTGLAVPYNEQFF.

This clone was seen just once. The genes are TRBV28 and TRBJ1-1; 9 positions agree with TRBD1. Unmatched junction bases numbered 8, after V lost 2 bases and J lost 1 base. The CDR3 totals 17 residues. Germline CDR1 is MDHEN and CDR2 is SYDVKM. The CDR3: CASSLPGTGQGNTEAFF. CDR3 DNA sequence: TGTGCCAGCAGTTTACCCGGGACAGGGCAGGGGAACACTGAAGCTTTCTTT. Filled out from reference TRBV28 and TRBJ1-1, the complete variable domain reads DVKVTQSSRYLVKRTGEKVFLECVQDMDHENMFWYRQDPGLGLRLIYFSYDVKMKEKGDIPEGYSVSREKKERFSLILESASTNQTSMYLCASSLPGTGQGNTEAFFGQGTRLTVV.

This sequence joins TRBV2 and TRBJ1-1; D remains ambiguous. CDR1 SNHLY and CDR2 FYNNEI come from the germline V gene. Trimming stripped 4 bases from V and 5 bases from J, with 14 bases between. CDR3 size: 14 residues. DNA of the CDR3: TGTGCCAGCAGTGCGGTAGCTGGAGGGACTGAAGCTTTCTTT. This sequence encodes CASSAVAGGTEAFF.

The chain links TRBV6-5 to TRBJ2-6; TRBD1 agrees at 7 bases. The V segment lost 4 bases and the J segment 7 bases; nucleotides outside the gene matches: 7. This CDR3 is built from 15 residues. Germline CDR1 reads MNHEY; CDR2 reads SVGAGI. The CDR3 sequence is CASSLGDSVANVLTF. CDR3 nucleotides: TGTGCCAGCAGTTTAGGGGACAGTGTCGCCAACGTCCTGACTTTC.

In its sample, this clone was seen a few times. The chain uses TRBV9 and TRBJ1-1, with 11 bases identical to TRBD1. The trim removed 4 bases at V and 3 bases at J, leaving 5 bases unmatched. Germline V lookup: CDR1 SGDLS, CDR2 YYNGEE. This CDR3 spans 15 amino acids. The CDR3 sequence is CASSPGQGADTEAFF. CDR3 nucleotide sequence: TGTGCCAGCAGCCCAGGACAGGGGGCGGACACTGAAGCTTTCTTT.

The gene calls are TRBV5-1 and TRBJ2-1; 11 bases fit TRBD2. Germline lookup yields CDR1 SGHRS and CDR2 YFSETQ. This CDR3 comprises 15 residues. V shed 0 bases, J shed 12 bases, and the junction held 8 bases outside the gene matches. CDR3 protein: CASSLDASGGMVQFF. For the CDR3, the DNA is TGCGCCAGCAGCTTGGATGCTAGCGGGGGGATGGTGCAGTTCTTC.

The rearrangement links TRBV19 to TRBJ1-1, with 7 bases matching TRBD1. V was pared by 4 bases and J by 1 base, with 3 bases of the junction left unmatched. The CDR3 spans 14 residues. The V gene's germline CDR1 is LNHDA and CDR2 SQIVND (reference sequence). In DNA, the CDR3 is TGTGCCAGTAGTAGCAGGGGGGAGAACACTGAAGCTTTCTTT. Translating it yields CASSSRGENTEAFF.

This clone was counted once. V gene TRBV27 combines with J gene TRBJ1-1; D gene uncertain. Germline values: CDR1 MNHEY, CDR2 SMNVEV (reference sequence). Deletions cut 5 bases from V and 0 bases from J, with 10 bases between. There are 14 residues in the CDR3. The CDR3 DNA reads TGTGCCAGCAGTCCGCCGGGGATGAACACTGAAGCTTTCTTT. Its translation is CASSPPGMNTEAFF.

This chain's CDR3 is CAWRPGGESGYTF. The CDR3 DNA reads TGTGCCTGGAGGCCGGGGGGGGAGTCAGGCTACACCTTC. The V and J genes are TRBV30 and TRBJ1-2; TRBD1 is a possible D gene (5 bases). CDR3 length: 13 amino acids. Deletions cut 3 bases from V and 8 bases from J, with 16 bases between. Germline assignment: CDR1 GTSNPN and CDR2 SVGIG (reference sequence).

The CDR3: CASSSGQGSQETQYF. The DNA of the CDR3 is TGTGCCAGCAGCTCGGGACAGGGGTCTCAAGAGACCCAGTACTTC. J is TRBJ2-5 and V is TRBV11-3; 10 bases are a match to TRBD1. CDR3 size: 15 residues. With 4 bases clipped from V and 2 bases from J, the junction kept 4 bases outside the gene matches. Germline values: CDR1 SGHNT, CDR2 YENEEA. The full variable domain, rest sourced from reference TRBV11-3 and TRBJ2-5, is EAGVVQSPRYKIIEKKQPVAFWCNPISGHNTLYWYLQNLGQGPELLIRYENEEAVDDSQLPKDRFSAERLKGVDSTLKIQPAELGDSAVYLCASSSGQGSQETQYFGPGTRLLVL.

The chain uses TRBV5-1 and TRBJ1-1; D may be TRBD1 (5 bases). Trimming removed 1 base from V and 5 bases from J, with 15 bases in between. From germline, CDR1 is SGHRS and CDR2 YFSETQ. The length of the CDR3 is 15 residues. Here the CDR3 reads CASSLSAARGTEAFF. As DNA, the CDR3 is TGCGCCAGCAGCTTGTCGGCGGCCCGGGGGACTGAAGCTTTCTTT.

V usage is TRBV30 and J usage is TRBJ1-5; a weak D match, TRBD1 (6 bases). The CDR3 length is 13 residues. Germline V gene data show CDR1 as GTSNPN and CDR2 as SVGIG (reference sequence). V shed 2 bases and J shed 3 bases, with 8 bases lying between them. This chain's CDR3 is CAWSRDINQPQHF. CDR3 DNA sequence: TGTGCCTGGAGTAGGGACATCAATCAGCCCCAGCATTTT. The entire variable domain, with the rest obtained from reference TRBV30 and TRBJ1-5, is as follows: SQTIHQWPATLVQPVGSPLSLECTVEGTSNPNLYWYRQAAGRGLQLLFYSVGIGQISSEVPQNLSASRPQDRQFILSSKKLLLSDSGFYLCAWSRDINQPQHFGDGTRLSIL.

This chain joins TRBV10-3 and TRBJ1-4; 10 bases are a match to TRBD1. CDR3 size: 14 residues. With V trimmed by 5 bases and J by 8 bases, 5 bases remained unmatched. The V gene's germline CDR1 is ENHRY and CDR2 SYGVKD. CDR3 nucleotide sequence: TGTGCCATCAGTCCCGGGACAGGGGTAGAAAAACTGTTTTTT. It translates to CAISPGTGVEKLFF.